This TCR beta chain was observed in a study of blood T cell repertoires in COVID-19. The J segment lost 8 bases and the V segment lost 4 bases, leaving 11 bases of the junction unmatched. Germline V gene sequence: CDR1 SGHRS, CDR2 YFSETQ. The CDR3 totals 15 residues. Libraries were prepared by immunoSEQ multiplex PCR; TCRdb keeps only in-frame clonotypes and omits some of them. In the table there are 100,000 to 150,000 clones, about 85% of which are singletons. The sequenced sample consisted of peripheral blood. The chain recombines TRBV5-1 with TRBJ1-4; 7 bases are shared with TRBD1. This receptor was taken from a middle-aged man with active or convalescent COVID-19. The CDR3 sequence is CASSVEPGQSEKLFF. The CDR3 region has the DNA TGCGCCAGCAGCGTGGAACCGGGACAGTCGGAAAAACTGTTTTTT.